The rows below give T cell receptor beta chains drawn from one sample of a study of beta chain features in type 1 diabetes. Libraries were prepared by immunoSEQ multiplex PCR; TCRdb keeps only in-frame clonotypes and omits some of them. The repertoire includes under 450,000 clones, more than 13% of them detected once, and roughly 0.019% sits in the top ten. The material sequenced was naive CD4+ T cells from blood. These TCRs come from a woman younger than 35 in good health. Both conserved end residues are part of each CDR3. D genes are given only for firm matches.

v_call d_call cdr3_aa
TRBV29-1 - CSEGTTPLQSPELFF
TRBV23-1 TRBD2 CASSRNEPGLKTYEQYF
TRBV30 - CAWSVGGLTNEQYF
TRBV10-3 - CAISTAGPGETQYF
TRBV18 - CASSPGWANQPQHF
TRBV23-1 - CASSPKTQYF
TRBV30 - CAWSVSRTSFSYNEQFF
TRBV9 TRBD2 CASSPGLAGQETQYF
TRBV4-3 - CASSHYKYDEQFF
TRBV7-8 - CASSLGVDLGETQYF
TRBV5-4 TRBD1 CASSTTGAPYEQYF
TRBV27 - CASSTRITGEQYF
TRBV18 - CASSPRALQDEGTDTQYF
TRBV5-1 TRBD1 CASSLDGQGPTEAFF
TRBV28 - CASSAATVLTDTQYF
TRBV7-2 TRBD2 CASSKVAGGHSYEQYF
TRBV5-1 - CASSLENRAYEKLFF
TRBV14 TRBD2 CASSQETSGRPWTGELFF
TRBV7-9 TRBD2 CASSPWTSGSEQYF
TRBV4-2 - CASSRQPLASTIIRELFF
TRBV2 - CASSGMAGQETQYF
TRBV5-4 TRBD1 CASSLGGQVPYEQYF
TRBV29-1 TRBD1 CSVSQGPRGPPQYF
TRBV9 - CASSVDAGRRNEQFF
TRBV9 TRBD2 CASSVGGGVYTDTQYF
TRBV30 - CAWGGLETQYF
TRBV2 TRBD1 CASSGQGMGTEAFF
TRBV4-1 - CASSQVMTLGTEAFF
TRBV2 - CASSEARGNTEAFF
TRBV10-3 - CATGGTAVDEQFF
TRBV5-1 - CASSRGWQQETQYF
TRBV2 - CASSEIQTGELFF
TRBV18 - CASSPNDRGEQYF
TRBV28 - CASIGSTDTQYF
TRBV7-2 TRBD1 CASSLRGQGYNEQFF
TRBV10-3 - CAITRDTLVEQYF
TRBV10-3 - CAISGGNGSAGNQPQHF
TRBV4-2 - CASSQEASSNTGELFF
TRBV5-1 TRBD2 CASSLDGGSRYEQYF
TRBV25-1 - CASSARDTQYF
TRBV6-1 TRBD2 CASSVGRGNEQFF
TRBV29-1 TRBD1 CSVAGTVYEQYF
TRBV20-1 TRBD2 CSAWEGYEQYF
TRBV5-4 TRBD1 CASSARTGASYEQYF
TRBV28 - CASSLLGLMNTEAFF